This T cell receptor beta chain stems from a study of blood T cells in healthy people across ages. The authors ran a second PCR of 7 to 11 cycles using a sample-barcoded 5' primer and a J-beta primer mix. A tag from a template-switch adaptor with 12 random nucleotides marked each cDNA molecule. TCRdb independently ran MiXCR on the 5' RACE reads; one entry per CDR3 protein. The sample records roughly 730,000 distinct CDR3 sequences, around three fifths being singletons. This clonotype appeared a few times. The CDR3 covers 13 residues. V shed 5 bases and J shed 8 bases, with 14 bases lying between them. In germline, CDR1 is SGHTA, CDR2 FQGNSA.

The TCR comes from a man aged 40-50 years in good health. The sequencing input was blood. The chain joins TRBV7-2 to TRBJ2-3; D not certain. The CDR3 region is CASSPSSIGTQYF. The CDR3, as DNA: TGTGCCAGCAGCCCTTCTAGTATTGGTACGCAGTATTTT.